These 2 T cell receptor beta chains share one sample of origin, sequenced in a study of graft-versus-host responses after intestinal transplantation. The table came from immunoSEQ multiplex PCR; TCRdb's copy has only in-frame clones and leaves some out. Here the sample spans over 45,000 clones, approximately 90% being singletons. The starting material was PBMCs, obtained 26 days after transplant. The receptor source for this set is a human patient who received an intestinal transplant, so some T cells may come from the graft donor.

This clone has more than one count but fewer than ten. V and J are TRBV7-9 and TRBJ2-1, with TRBD1 matching over 7 bases. The germline V gene encodes CDR1 SEHNR and CDR2 FQNEAQ (reference sequence). The CDR3 is 16 amino acids. After removal of 5 bases from V and 0 bases from J, the junction contained 7 bases not matched to a gene. In nucleotides, the CDR3 is TGTGCCAGCAGCCCAGACAGGGCTAGCTCCTACAATGAGCAGTTCTTC. Translating it yields CASSPDRASSYNEQFF.

The rearrangement joins TRBV7-8 to TRBJ2-2, with 8 positions matching TRBD2. Trimming took 3 bases from V and 6 from J; bases not matched to a gene: 3. Germline CDR1 reads SGHVS; CDR2 reads FQNEAQ. This CDR3 has 14 residues. For the CDR3, the DNA is TGTGCCAGCAGCTTGGGACTAGTCGCCGGGGAGCTGTTTTTT. It specifies CASSLGLVAGELFF.